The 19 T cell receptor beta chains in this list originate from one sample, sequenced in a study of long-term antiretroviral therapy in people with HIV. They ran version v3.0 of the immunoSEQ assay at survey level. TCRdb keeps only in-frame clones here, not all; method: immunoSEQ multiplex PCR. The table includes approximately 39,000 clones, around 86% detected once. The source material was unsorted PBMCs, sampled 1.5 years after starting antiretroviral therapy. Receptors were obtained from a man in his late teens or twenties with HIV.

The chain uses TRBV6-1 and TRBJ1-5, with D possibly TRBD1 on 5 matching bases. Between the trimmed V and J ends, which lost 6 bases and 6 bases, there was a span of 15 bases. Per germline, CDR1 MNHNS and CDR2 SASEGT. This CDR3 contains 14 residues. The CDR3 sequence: CASRDGGVVQPQHF. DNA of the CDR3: TGTGCCAGCAGGGACGGGGGGGTTGTTCAGCCCCAGCATTTT.

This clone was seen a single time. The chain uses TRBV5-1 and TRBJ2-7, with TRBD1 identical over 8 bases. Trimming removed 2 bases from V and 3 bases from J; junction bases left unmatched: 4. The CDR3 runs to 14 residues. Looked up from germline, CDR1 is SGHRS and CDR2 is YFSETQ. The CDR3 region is CASSFGTGRYEQYF. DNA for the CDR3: TGCGCCAGCAGCTTTGGGACAGGCCGCTACGAGCAGTACTTC.

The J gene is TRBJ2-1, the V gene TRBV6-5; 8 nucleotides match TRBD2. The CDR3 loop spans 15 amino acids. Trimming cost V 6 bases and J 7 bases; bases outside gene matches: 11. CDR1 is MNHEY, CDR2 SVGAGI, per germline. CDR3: CASSSGLEGLNEQFF. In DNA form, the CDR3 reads TGTGCCAGCAGCTCGGGACTAGAGGGGTTGAATGAGCAGTTCTTC.

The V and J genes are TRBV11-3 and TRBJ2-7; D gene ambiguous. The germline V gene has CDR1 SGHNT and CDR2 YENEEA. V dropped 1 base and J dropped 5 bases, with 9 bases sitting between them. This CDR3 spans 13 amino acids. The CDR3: CASSLGAANEQYF. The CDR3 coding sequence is TGTGCCAGCAGCTTAGGGGCCGCGAACGAGCAGTACTTC. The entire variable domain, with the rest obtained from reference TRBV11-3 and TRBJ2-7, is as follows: EAGVVQSPRYKIIEKKQPVAFWCNPISGHNTLYWYLQNLGQGPELLIRYENEEAVDDSQLPKDRFSAERLKGVDSTLKIQPAELGDSAVYLCASSLGAANEQYFGPGTRLTVT.

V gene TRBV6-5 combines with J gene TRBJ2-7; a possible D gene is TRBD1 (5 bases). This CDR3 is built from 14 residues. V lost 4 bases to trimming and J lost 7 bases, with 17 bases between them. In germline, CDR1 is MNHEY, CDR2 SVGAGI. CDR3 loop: CASSSRVPTGEQYF. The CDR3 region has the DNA TGTGCCAGCAGTTCCAGGGTTCCCACCGGGGAGCAGTACTTC.

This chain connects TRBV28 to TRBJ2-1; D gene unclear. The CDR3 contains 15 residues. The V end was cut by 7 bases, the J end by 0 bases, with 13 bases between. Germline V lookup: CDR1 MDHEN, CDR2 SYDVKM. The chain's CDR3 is CASNMERLSYNEQFF. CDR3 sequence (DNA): TGTGCCAGCAATATGGAACGGCTCTCCTACAATGAGCAGTTCTTC.

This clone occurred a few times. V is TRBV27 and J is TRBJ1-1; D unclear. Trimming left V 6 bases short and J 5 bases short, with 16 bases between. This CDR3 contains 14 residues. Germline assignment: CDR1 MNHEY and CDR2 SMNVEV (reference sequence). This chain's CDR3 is CASSLRRGNTEAFF. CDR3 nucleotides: TGTGCCAGCAGCTTAAGACGGGGTAATACTGAAGCTTTCTTT.

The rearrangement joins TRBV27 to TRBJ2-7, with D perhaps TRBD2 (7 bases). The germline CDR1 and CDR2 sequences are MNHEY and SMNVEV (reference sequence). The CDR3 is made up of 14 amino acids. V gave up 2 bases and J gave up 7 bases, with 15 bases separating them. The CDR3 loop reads CASSLIEGRGEQYF. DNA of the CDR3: TGTGCCAGCAGTTTAATTGAGGGGAGGGGGGAGCAGTACTTC.

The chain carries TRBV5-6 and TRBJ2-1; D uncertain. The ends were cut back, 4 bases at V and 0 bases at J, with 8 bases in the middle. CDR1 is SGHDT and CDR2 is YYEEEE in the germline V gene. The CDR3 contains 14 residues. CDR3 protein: CASSRRSSYNEQFF. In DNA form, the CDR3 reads TGTGCCAGCAGCAGACGGAGCTCCTACAATGAGCAGTTCTTC.

The CDR3 DNA sequence: TGCGCCAGTACAACTAGCGGGAGCTCCTACGAGCAGTACTTC. Translated, it gives CASTTSGSSYEQYF. V gene TRBV5-1 combines with J gene TRBJ2-7, with TRBD2 matching 11 bases. CDR3 size: 14 residues. In germline, CDR1 is SGHRS, CDR2 YFSETQ. The ends lost 8 bases at V and 0 bases at J; junction bases unmatched: 4.

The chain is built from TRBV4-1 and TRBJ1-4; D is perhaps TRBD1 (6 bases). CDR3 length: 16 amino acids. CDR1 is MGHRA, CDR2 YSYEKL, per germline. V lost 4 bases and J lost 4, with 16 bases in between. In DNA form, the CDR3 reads TGCGCCAGCAGCCTAGGGCAGGGGAGCCTTAATGAAAAACTGTTTTTT. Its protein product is CASSLGQGSLNEKLFF.

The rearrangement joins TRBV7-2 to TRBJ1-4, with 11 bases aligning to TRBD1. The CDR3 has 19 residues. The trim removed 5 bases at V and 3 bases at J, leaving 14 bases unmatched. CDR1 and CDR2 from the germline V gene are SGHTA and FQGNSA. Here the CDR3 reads CASSPRTGGGWGANEKLFF. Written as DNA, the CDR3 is TGTGCCAGCAGCCCCCGGACAGGGGGCGGGTGGGGGGCTAATGAAAAACTGTTTTTT. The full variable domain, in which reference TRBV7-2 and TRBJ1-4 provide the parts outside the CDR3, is GAGVSQSPSNKVTEKGKDVELRCDPISGHTALYWYRQSLGQGLEFLIYFQGNSAPDKSGLPSDRFSAERTGGSVSTLTIQRTQQEDSAVYLCASSPRTGGGWGANEKLFFGSGTQLSVL.

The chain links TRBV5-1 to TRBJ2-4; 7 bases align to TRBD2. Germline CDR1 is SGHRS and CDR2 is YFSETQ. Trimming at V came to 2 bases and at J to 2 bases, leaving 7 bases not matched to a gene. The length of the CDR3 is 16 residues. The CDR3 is CASSLEVGLTKNIQYF. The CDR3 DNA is TGCGCCAGCAGCTTAGAGGTGGGACTAACCAAAAACATTCAGTACTTC.

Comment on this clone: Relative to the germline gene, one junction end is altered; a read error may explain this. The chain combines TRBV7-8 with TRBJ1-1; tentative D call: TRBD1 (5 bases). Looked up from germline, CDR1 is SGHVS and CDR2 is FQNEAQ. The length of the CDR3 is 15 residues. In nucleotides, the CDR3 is TGTGCCAGCAGATTAGGCGGGGGTTCGAACACTGAAGCTTTCTTT. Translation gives CASRLGGGSNTEAFF.

The CDR3 DNA reads as TGTGCCAGTAGTATGGTCGGACGGGAGGAGCAGTACTTC. It yields the protein CASSMVGREEQYF. The chain is built from TRBV19 and TRBJ2-7; TRBD2 is a possible D gene (6 bases). The CDR3 totals 13 residues. V was clipped by 3 bases and J by 7 bases, with 13 bases between them. Germline V gives CDR1 LNHDA, CDR2 SQIVND (reference sequence).

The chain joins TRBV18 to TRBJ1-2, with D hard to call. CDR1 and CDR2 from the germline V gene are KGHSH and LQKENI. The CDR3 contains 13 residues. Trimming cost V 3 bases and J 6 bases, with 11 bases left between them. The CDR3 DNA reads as TGTGCCAGCTCACCGGGTCAGGTAGATGGCTACACCTTC. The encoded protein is CASSPGQVDGYTF. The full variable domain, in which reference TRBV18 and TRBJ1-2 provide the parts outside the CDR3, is NAGVMQNPRHLVRRRGQEARLRCSPMKGHSHVYWYRQLPEEGLKFMVYLQKENIIDESGMPKERFSAEFPKEGPSILRIQQVVRGDSAAYFCASSPGQVDGYTFGSGTRLTVV.

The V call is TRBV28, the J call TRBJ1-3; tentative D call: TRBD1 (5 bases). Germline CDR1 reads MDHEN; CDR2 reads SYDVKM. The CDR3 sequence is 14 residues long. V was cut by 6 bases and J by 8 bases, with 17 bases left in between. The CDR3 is CASRGRGGADTIYF. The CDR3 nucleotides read TGTGCCAGCAGGGGGAGGGGAGGGGCGGACACCATATATTTT.

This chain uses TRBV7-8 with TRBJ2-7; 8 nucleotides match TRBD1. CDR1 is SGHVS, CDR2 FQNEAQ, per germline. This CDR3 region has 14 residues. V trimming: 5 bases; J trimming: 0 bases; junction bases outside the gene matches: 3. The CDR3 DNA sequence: TGTGCCAGCAGCCGGGACAGGAGCTCCTACGAGCAGTACTTC. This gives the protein CASSRDRSSYEQYF. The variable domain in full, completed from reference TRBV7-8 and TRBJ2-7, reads GAGVSQSPRYKVAKRGQDVALRCDPISGHVSLFWYQQALGQGPEFLTYFQNEAQLDKSGLPSDRFFAERPEGSVSTLKIQRTQQEDSAVYLCASSRDRSSYEQYFGPGTRLTVT.

CDR3 DNA: TGTGCCAGCAGCTTCGGAACGTTGGACAATCAGCCCCAGCATTTT. It yields the protein CASSFGTLDNQPQHF. V usage is TRBV7-9 and J usage is TRBJ1-5; D gene unclear. Between the trimmed V and J ends, which lost 3 bases and 3 bases, there was a span of 12 bases. The CDR3 is made up of 15 amino acids. Germline lookup yields CDR1 SEHNR and CDR2 FQNEAQ (reference sequence).